The next 15 T cell receptor beta chains were all read from a single sample in a study of somatic mutations in cytotoxic T cells in rheumatoid arthritis. Method: immunoSEQ multiplex PCR; TCRdb's copy keeps in-frame clones and lacks some. The data show over 15,000 clones, with about three quarters seen just once and about 5% held by the top ten. The sequenced sample consisted of CD8+ T cells sorted from blood. The receptors shown here come from an adult with rheumatoid arthritis.

The CDR3 coding sequence is TGTGCCAGCAGCGTTGGAGGGGGTGTTTTCACCGGGGAGCTGTTTTTT. Translating it yields CASSVGGGVFTGELFF. The rearrangement links TRBV9 to TRBJ2-2, with D possibly being TRBD1 or TRBD2 (6 bases each). Germline CDR1 is SGDLS and CDR2 is YYNGEE. V was shortened by 2 bases and J by 4 bases, with 15 bases between the two germline ends. CDR3 length: 16 amino acids.

The chain employs TRBV5-4 and TRBJ1-4; no firm D call. Germline-derived CDR1 and CDR2 are SGHNT and YYREEE (reference sequence). The CDR3 spans 15 residues. The germline V and J ends were trimmed by 1 base and 3 bases, with 10 bases remaining between them. In nucleotides, the CDR3 is TGTGCCAGCAGCTTGCTGGAGGGTCCTAATGAAAAACTGTTTTTT. Translating it yields CASSLLEGPNEKLFF.

This chain links TRBV7-9 with TRBJ2-1; TRBD2 agrees at 10 bases. After removal of 5 bases from V and 7 bases from J, the junction contained 11 bases not matched to a gene. Germline lookup yields CDR1 SEHNR and CDR2 FQNEAQ (reference sequence). The CDR3 spans 16 residues. DNA for the CDR3: TGTGCCAGCAGCAGAATTAGCGGGGGGCCTAAAAATGAGCAGTTCTTC. It yields the protein CASSRISGGPKNEQFF. The full variable domain, rest sourced from reference TRBV7-9 and TRBJ2-1, is DTGVSQNPRHKITKRGQNVTFRCDPISEHNRLYWYRQTLGQGPEFLTYFQNEAQLEKSRLLSDRFSAERPKGSFSTLEIQRTEQGDSAMYLCASSRISGGPKNEQFFGPGTRLTVL.

The chain employs TRBV7-2 and TRBJ1-1; D perhaps matches TRBD1 (6 bases). Germline CDR1 SGHTA, CDR2 FQGNSA. The CDR3 is 15 amino acids. Trimming removed 5 bases from V and 8 bases from J, with 21 bases in between. The CDR3 loop reads CASSPDGGGGAEAFF. The CDR3 DNA follows: TGTGCCAGCAGCCCAGACGGTGGGGGGGGCGCAGAAGCTTTCTTT.

This clone was recorded once. The chain is built from TRBV7-4 and TRBJ2-7, with D possibly TRBD2 on 6 matching bases. The V end was cut by 4 bases, the J end by 1 base, with 14 bases between. The CDR3 length is 15 residues. Germline V gene lookup returns CDR1 SGHVT and CDR2 SQSDAQ. DNA of the CDR3: TGTGCCAGCAGCTCCGGGAGCGAAGAATCCTACGAGCAGTACTTC. It encodes CASSSGSEESYEQYF.

The chain is built from TRBV2 and TRBJ2-2; D gene ambiguous. CDR3 length: 12 residues. Germline CDR1 SNHLY, CDR2 FYNNEI. V was cut by 8 bases and J by 6 bases, with 10 bases left in between. CDR3 nucleotides: TGTGCCAGCGGTAACATGTCCGGGGAGCTGTTTTTT. This codes for CASGNMSGELFF.

V is TRBV9 and J is TRBJ2-1; 7 positions agree with TRBD2. CDR1 is SGDLS and CDR2 is YYNGEE in the germline V gene. The CDR3 contains 16 residues. The V and J ends lost 5 bases and 0 bases, in that order; junction bases with no gene match: 8. CDR3 sequence (DNA): TGTGCCAGCAGGGGGGTAGCGGGCCACTCCTACAATGAGCAGTTCTTC. Amino acids: CASRGVAGHSYNEQFF.

The chain couples TRBV7-8 to TRBJ2-5, with 8 bases fitting TRBD2. The V gene end was trimmed by 2 bases and the J gene end by 4 bases; junction bases not matched to a gene: 9. Looked up from germline, CDR1 is SGHVS and CDR2 is FQNEAQ. This CDR3 spans 16 amino acids. In DNA, the CDR3 is TGTGCCAGCAGCTTATACTTCTCGGGGGGGGGAGAGACCCAGTACTTC. Translation: CASSLYFSGGGETQYF.

The chain links TRBV5-6 to TRBJ1-1; 7 bases map to TRBD1. The CDR3 is made up of 13 amino acids. The V gene end was trimmed by 4 bases and the J gene end by 2 bases; junction bases not matched to a gene: 2. From germline, CDR1 is SGHDT and CDR2 YYEEEE. The CDR3 DNA follows: TGTGCCAGCAGCCGACAGGGTAACACTGAAGCTTTCTTT. Residues: CASSRQGNTEAFF. The full variable domain, its missing parts supplied by reference TRBV5-6 and TRBJ1-1, is DAGVTQSPTHLIKTRGQQVTLRCSPKSGHDTVSWYQQALGQGPQFIFQYYEEEERQRGNFPDRFSGHQFPNYSSELNVNALLLGDSALYLCASSRQGNTEAFFGQGTRLTVV.

The chain couples TRBV4-1 to TRBJ2-5; TRBD1 aligns across 8 bases. With V trimmed by 1 base and J by 2 bases, 9 bases remained unmatched. The CDR3 spans 17 residues. The V gene's germline CDR1 is MGHRA and CDR2 YSYEKL. The CDR3 sequence: CASSQVTGTGTQETQYF. The DNA for the CDR3 is TGCGCCAGCAGCCAAGTTACCGGGACAGGAACTCAAGAGACCCAGTACTTC.

A single count supports this clone. This rearrangement joins TRBV27 to TRBJ2-7, with unresolved D. This CDR3 has 13 amino acids. CDR1 and CDR2 from the germline V gene are MNHEY and SMNVEV (reference sequence). V lost 1 base, J lost 2 bases, and 6 bases lay in between. CDR3 residues: CASSLLGPYEQYF. CDR3 coding DNA: TGTGCCAGCAGTTTATTAGGTCCCTACGAGCAGTACTTC.

The chain uses TRBV5-4 and TRBJ2-5; D may be TRBD2 (6 bases). From germline, CDR1 is SGHNT and CDR2 YYREEE (reference sequence). V shed 9 bases and J shed 4 bases, with 10 bases lying between them. The CDR3 loop spans 11 amino acids. For the CDR3, the DNA is TGTGCCAATGGGCGGGGAGAGACCCAGTACTTC. This translates into CANGRGETQYF.

This chain uses TRBV2 with TRBJ1-4; perhaps TRBD1 as D (6 bases). The CDR3 is 15 amino acids. Germline V gene data show CDR1 as SNHLY and CDR2 as FYNNEI. V was clipped by 6 bases and J by 4 bases, with 15 bases between them. CDR3 nucleotide sequence: TGTGCCAGCAGACTTCAGGGGCCCTATAATGAAAAACTGTTTTTT. This gives the protein CASRLQGPYNEKLFF.

The chain joins TRBV5-1 to TRBJ2-7; D remains unclear. Germline CDR1 reads SGHRS; CDR2 reads YFSETQ. This CDR3 region has 13 residues. V was trimmed by 0 bases and J by 6 bases, leaving 10 bases between them. CDR3 nucleotide sequence: TGCGCCAGCAGCTTGGGGGGTCTCCGCGAGCAGTACTTC. Translated, it gives CASSLGGLREQYF.

The rearrangement uses TRBV4-1 and TRBJ2-5; TRBD1 aligns across 7 bases. The tail of the sequence fits TRBJ2-7 better, so the J call may be wrong. CDR1 and CDR2 from the germline V gene are MGHRA and YSYEKL. This CDR3 comprises 16 residues. The CDR3 sequence is CASSQAPGQNPYEQYF. The CDR3, as DNA: TGCGCCAGCAGCCAAGCTCCGGGACAGAATCCCTACGAGCAGTACTTC.